The 11 T cell receptor beta chains reported below all come from one sample, sequenced in a study of beta chain features in type 1 diabetes. The sequenced template was cDNA made from the entire isolated RNA. TCRdb's copy holds only in-frame clones and misses some; the assay was immunoSEQ multiplex PCR. The table lists tens of thousands of clones, around 53% of them singletons. Their cognate antigens are unknown. Overall study results and limits: In every one of the four CD4+ subsets, TCRB CDR3s were moderately but significantly shorter in Type 1 diabetes patients.

Sequencing input: Tregs from blood. Receptor source: a woman aged 35 to 49 with type 1 diabetes.

The chain is built from TRBV30 and TRBJ1-2; maybe TRBD1 (5 bases). Germline CDR1 is GTSNPN and CDR2 is SVGIG (reference sequence). The V end was cut by 2 bases, the J end by 8 bases, with 15 bases between. The length of the CDR3 is 13 residues. CDR3 nucleotide sequence: TGTGCCTGGAGTAGGGGTGGTTTTGGGGGCTACACCTTC. Encoded protein: CAWSRGGFGGYTF.

J is TRBJ2-7 and V is TRBV5-1; 13 nucleotides match TRBD2. Trimming at V came to 0 bases and at J to 7 bases, leaving 7 bases not matched to a gene. The CDR3 contains 16 residues. Germline CDR1 and CDR2: SGHRS and YFSETQ. The CDR3 DNA reads as TGCGCCAGCAGCTTGGGAGGACTAGCGGGAGTGAGGGAGCAGTACTTC. Amino acids: CASSLGGLAGVREQYF. Supplemented by reference TRBV5-1 and TRBJ2-7, the full variable domain reads KAGVTQTPRYLIKTRGQQVTLSCSPISGHRSVSWYQQTPGQGLQFLFEYFSETQRNKGNFPGRFSGRQFSNSRSEMNVSTLELGDSALYLCASSLGGLAGVREQYFGPGTRLTVT.

The chain carries TRBV27 and TRBJ2-5; 9 positions match TRBD2. Germline-derived CDR1 and CDR2 are MNHEY and SMNVEV (reference sequence). This CDR3 is 14 amino acids long. V lost 8 bases to trimming and J lost 5 bases; unmatched junction nucleotides: 9. This chain's CDR3 is CASSVAGVPETQYF. The CDR3 bases are TGTGCCAGCTCCGTAGCGGGAGTCCCGGAGACCCAGTACTTC.

This clone was seen only a few times. The gene calls are TRBV7-9 and TRBJ2-7; 9 nucleotides match TRBD1. CDR1 is SEHNR and CDR2 is FQNEAQ in the germline V gene (reference sequence). The trim removed 1 base at V and 5 bases at J, leaving 6 bases unmatched. The CDR3 covers 15 residues. The DNA for the CDR3 is TGTGCCAGCAGCTTAGGGGGGGGACAGGGAAACGAGCAGTACTTC. This codes for CASSLGGGQGNEQYF.

The chain is built from TRBV30 and TRBJ1-6, with D tentatively TRBD1 (6 bases). Germline V gene lookup returns CDR1 GTSNPN and CDR2 SVGIG (reference sequence). The length of the CDR3 is 14 residues. V was trimmed by 3 bases and J by 6 bases, leaving 12 bases between them. DNA of the CDR3: TGTGCCTGGAGGGGAGTGGGGGCTAATTCACCCCTCCACTTT. The encoded protein is CAWRGVGANSPLHF.

This rearrangement joins TRBV6-6 to TRBJ1-2; weak D call: TRBD1 (6 bases). Trimming pared 2 bases from V and 6 bases from J, leaving 10 bases between. The CDR3 runs to 13 residues. Germline V CDR1 and CDR2: MNHNY, SVGAGI (reference sequence). Here the CDR3 reads CASSYVQGHGYTF. Here the CDR3 DNA reads TGTGCCAGCAGTTACGTGCAGGGGCATGGCTACACCTTC.

The chain carries TRBV14 and TRBJ1-2; D perhaps matches TRBD1 (5 bases). Trimming pared 4 bases from V and 4 bases from J, leaving 13 bases between. The CDR3 contains 14 residues. Germline V gene sequence: CDR1 SGHDN, CDR2 FVKESK. CDR3 coding DNA: TGTGCCAGCAGCCGGACGACAGCGCCCTATGGCTACACCTTC. This gives the protein CASSRTTAPYGYTF.

This clone was picked up a small number of times. This chain uses TRBV27 with TRBJ2-2; a possible D gene is TRBD1 (6 bases). Germline V gene sequence: CDR1 MNHEY, CDR2 SMNVEV (reference sequence). Between the trimmed V and J ends, which lost 3 bases and 1 base, there was a span of 9 bases. This CDR3 comprises 15 residues. The CDR3 region has the DNA TGTGCCAGCAGTTTCGGCAGGGGGAACACCGGGGAGCTGTTTTTT. Amino acid sequence: CASSFGRGNTGELFF.

The V and J genes are TRBV7-8 and TRBJ2-6; TRBD1 is a possible D gene (7 bases). This CDR3 is 18 amino acids long. Germline lookup yields CDR1 SGHVS and CDR2 FQNEAQ. V dropped 3 bases and J dropped 8 bases, with 23 bases sitting between them. CDR3 in DNA: TGTGCCAGCAGCTTGAAGGGGGCGTTAGGGGGGTCGTCCAACGTCCTGACTTTC. Protein product: CASSLKGALGGSSNVLTF.

The CDR3 here is CASSQDRWTGGDNEQYF. The CDR3 nucleotides are TGTGCCAGCAGCCAAGATAGGTGGACAGGGGGGGACAACGAGCAGTACTTC. The chain is built from TRBV4-2 and TRBJ2-7; 10 nucleotides align to TRBD1. Germline V gene sequence: CDR1 LGHNA, CDR2 YNFKEQ. The trim removed 0 bases at V and 5 bases at J, leaving 10 bases unmatched. This CDR3 region has 17 residues.

V is TRBV9 and J is TRBJ1-1, with 7 bases fitting TRBD1. J gave up 0 bases and V 0 bases, and 11 bases lay outside the gene matches. The CDR3 runs 18 residues. The germline gives CDR1 SGDLS, CDR2 YYNGEE. CDR3 in DNA: TGTGCCAGCAGCGTAGGCCGGCCAGGGGGTACCATGAACACTGAAGCTTTCTTT. Its protein is CASSVGRPGGTMNTEAFF. The variable domain in full, completed from reference TRBV9 and TRBJ1-1, reads DSGVTQTPKHLITATGQRVTLRCSPRSGDLSVYWYQQSLDQGLQFLIQYYNGEERAKGNILERFSAQQFPDLHSELNLSSLELGDSALYFCASSVGRPGGTMNTEAFFGQGTRLTVV.